Following are 6 T cell receptor beta chains from one sample sequenced in a study of T cell changes during pregnancy in multiple sclerosis. The table came from immunoSEQ multiplex PCR; TCRdb's copy has only in-frame clones and leaves some out. The table records fewer than 60,000 clones, roughly 90% of them present only once. This sample comprised peripheral blood, obtained in the second trimester of pregnancy. These receptors originate from a female donor with multiple sclerosis, enrolled in a pregnancy study.

The chain joins TRBV28 to TRBJ1-5, with 9 bases that match TRBD1. Germline trimming cut 6 bases from V and 0 bases from J; bases unmatched to any gene: 9. CDR1 is MDHEN, CDR2 SYDVKM, per germline. This CDR3 is 17 amino acids long. The CDR3 here is CASSVTGTGYSNQPQHF. The DNA of the CDR3 is TGTGCCAGCAGCGTTACCGGGACAGGGTATAGCAATCAGCCCCAGCATTTT.

In its sample, this clone was seen once. The J gene is TRBJ1-1, the V gene TRBV29-1; D is perhaps TRBD1 (5 bases). V lost 7 bases and J lost 6, with 15 bases in between. Germline V gene sequence: CDR1 SQVTM, CDR2 ANQGSEA. The CDR3 runs to 12 residues. CDR3 DNA sequence: TGCAGCGCTGATTCGGGGGACCCTGAAGCTTTCTTT. Its protein is CSADSGDPEAFF.

The J gene is TRBJ1-3, the V gene TRBV6-6; 8 bases map to TRBD1. With 8 bases clipped from V and 1 base from J, the junction kept 4 bases outside the gene matches. Germline lookup yields CDR1 MNHNY and CDR2 SVGAGI (reference sequence). This CDR3 region has 14 residues. The CDR3 loop reads CASSTGGSGNTIYF. Here the CDR3 DNA reads TGTGCCAGCTCCACAGGGGGTTCTGGAAACACCATATATTTT.

The chain employs TRBV7-9 and TRBJ1-6; TRBD1 agrees at 9 bases. The V and J ends lost 2 bases and 7 bases, in that order; junction bases with no gene match: 3. The germline V gene encodes CDR1 SEHNR and CDR2 FQNEAQ (reference sequence). The CDR3 covers 15 residues. The CDR3 DNA sequence: TGTGCCAGCAGCTTATTGACAGGGGGAAATTCACCCCTCCACTTT. It codes for CASSLLTGGNSPLHF.

This clone was recorded only once. The chain recombines TRBV5-1 with TRBJ2-5, with 8 bases lining up with TRBD2. Trimming removed 5 bases from V and 4 bases from J; junction bases left unmatched: 7. From germline, CDR1 is SGHRS and CDR2 YFSETQ. The CDR3 extends over 14 amino acids. The CDR3 DNA sequence: TGCGCCAGCAGTGCGGGGGGCGGCGCAGAGACCCAGTACTTC. Its translation is CASSAGGGAETQYF.

The V call is TRBV27, the J call TRBJ1-5; perhaps TRBD1 as D (5 bases). This CDR3 region has 14 residues. Trimming stripped 3 bases from V and 10 bases from J, with 16 bases between. Germline V gene sequence: CDR1 MNHEY, CDR2 SMNVEV (reference sequence). For the CDR3, the DNA is TGTGCCAGCAGTTTGGGAGGGGCTCGGGAACCCCAGCATTTT. Residues: CASSLGGAREPQHF.